Included here is one TCR gamma chain sequence, with context. Antigen unknown. This specimen comes from a study of gamma delta lymphoproliferative disorders and STAT genes. In the study overall: Each gamma-chain library started from at least 50 ng of genomic DNA, using the LymphoTrack Dx TCRG Assay. Delta-chain libraries followed the EuroClonality-NGS standard operating procedure.

TCRdb made new clone calls on the multiplex PCR reads using CATT. The data hold some 2,600 gamma-chain clones, with approximately 18% observed a single time. Study-wide points: Nearly all major patient gamma and delta clonotypes were public; only two gamma clonotypes were disease-private.

PBMCs from patients and controls supplied the genomic DNA for sequencing. The TCR originated in a human donor with gamma-delta T-cell large granular lymphocyte leukemia. The sample consisted of blood.

In DNA, the CDR3 is TGTGCCACCTGGGACGGGCGAGAGAAACTCTTT. The encoded protein is CATWDGREKLF. This sequence joins TRGV4 and TRGJ1 or TRGJ2. TCRdb lists no J gene, so it was determined here by aligning the DNA to germline. J lost 11 bases, V lost 4 bases, and 8 bases had no gene match. Germline assignment: CDR1 EGSTGY and CDR2 YDSYTSSV. CDR3 length equals 11 residues.